What follows describes a single T cell receptor beta chain. This sample is part of a study of OX40 agonist ivuxolimab in advanced cancers. Study-wide context: Treatment of patients was with ivuxolimab, an agonistic anti-OX40 (CD134) antibody. Dose-escalation patients were diagnosed with hepatocellular carcinoma, melanoma, renal cell cancer or head and neck cancer.

V was pared by 4 bases and J by 1 base, with 11 bases between. Germline CDR1 and CDR2: SGHRS and YFSETQ. The CDR3 has 14 amino acids. Sequencing used immunoSEQ multiplex PCR; TCRdb keeps in-frame clones, though not all of them. Of approximately 98,000 clones in the sample, approximately 90% were seen once. The chain links TRBV5-1 to TRBJ1-1, with TRBD1 as a possible D gene (5 bases). The specimen comprised CD4+ or CD8+ T cells sorted from blood, sampled in a trial of the OX40 agonist ivuxolimab. The receptor was isolated from an adult with an advanced solid tumor such as melanoma, head and neck, liver or kidney cancer. CDR3 residues: CASSGALGNTEAFF. The CDR3 DNA follows: TGCGCCAGCAGCGGGGCCCTAGGGAACACTGAAGCTTTCTTT.